These T cell receptor beta chains were read from a single sample in a study of blood T cell repertoires in COVID-19. Sequencing used immunoSEQ multiplex PCR; TCRdb keeps in-frame clones, though not all of them. The sample has some 300,000 clones; around 87% are singletons. Sequenced input: peripheral blood. These receptors all come from a man between 65 and 85 years old with acute or convalescent COVID-19. CDR3s include the opening cysteine and the closing phenylalanine or tryptophan. D genes are given only for firm matches. For some rows the clone size is stated as once, few or many, or as a class when expanded; others skip it.

j_gene,d_gene,abundance,v_gene,CDR3aa,CDR3nt
TRBJ2-1,.,.,TRBV9,CASSVVGGVPRNEQFF,TGTGCCAGCAGCGTAGTAGGGGGGGTACCCCGCAATGAGCAGTTCTTC
TRBJ1-2,TRBD1,.,TRBV5-1,CASSVATGGYGYTF,TGCGCCAGCAGCGTGGCGACAGGGGGCTATGGCTACACCTTC
TRBJ1-1,.,few,TRBV5-1,CASSLKANTEAFF,TGCGCCAGCAGCTTGAAAGCAAACACTGAAGCTTTCTTT
TRBJ2-5,TRBD1,.,TRBV6-5,CASSPGGGLQETQYF,TGTGCCAGCAGCCCAGGGGGCGGGTTACAAGAGACCCAGTACTTC
TRBJ1-5,.,.,TRBV18,CASSPSWRGNQPQHF,TGTGCCAGCTCACCGTCCTGGAGGGGAAATCAGCCCCAGCATTTT
TRBJ2-7,.,many,TRBV18,CASSDSSYEQYF,TGTGCCAGCTCGGACAGCTCCTACGAGCAGTACTTC
TRBJ2-5,.,.,TRBV6-6,CASSRGQETQYF,TGTGCCAGCAGCAGGGGTCAAGAGACCCAGTACTTC
TRBJ2-3,TRBD2,.,TRBV7-9,CASSSGTSGVTDTQYF,TGTGCCAGCAGCTCTGGGACTAGCGGGGTCACAGATACGCAGTATTTT
TRBJ2-7,TRBD2,.,TRBV5-1,CASSQLAGAEQYF,TGCGCCAGCAGCCAACTAGCGGGGGCCGAGCAGTACTTC
TRBJ2-2,.,.,TRBV11-1,CASSLRGRRGTGELFF,TGTGCCAGCAGTCTCAGGGGTAGGAGAGGCACCGGGGAGCTGTTTTTT
TRBJ2-5,.,.,TRBV15,CATSGPTQETQYF,TGTGCCACCAGTGGGCCTACTCAAGAGACCCAGTACTTC
TRBJ1-5,.,once,TRBV6-5,CATTGTPTDNQPQHF,TGTGCCACGACCGGGACTCCCACGGACAATCAGCCCCAGCATTTT
TRBJ2-1,TRBD2,.,TRBV19,CASSIRTSAYNEQFF,TGTGCCAGTAGTATCAGGACTAGCGCCTACAATGAGCAGTTCTTC
TRBJ2-3,.,.,TRBV5-1,CASSFSADTQYF,TGCGCCAGCAGCTTCAGCGCAGATACGCAGTATTTT
TRBJ2-2,.,few,TRBV28,CASSLTEGGHTGELFF,TGTGCCAGCAGTTTGACAGAGGGGGGGCATACCGGGGAGCTGTTTTTT
TRBJ2-7,TRBD1,.,TRBV30,CAWKAQGPYEQYF,TGTGCCTGGAAGGCACAGGGGCCCTACGAGCAGTACTTC
TRBJ2-1,.,.,TRBV5-1,CASSLVSRVNEQFF,TGCGCCAGCAGCTTAGTGAGCCGGGTAAATGAGCAGTTCTTC
TRBJ2-2,.,.,TRBV2,CASSPSQADTGELFF,TGTGCCAGCAGCCCTTCCCAGGCCGACACCGGGGAGCTGTTTTTT
TRBJ2-5,.,.,TRBV6-5,CASKWGDQETQYF,TGTGCCAGCAAGTGGGGCGACCAAGAGACCCAGTACTTC
TRBJ1-2,.,.,TRBV28,CASRQSAAGRVDYGYTF,TGTGCCAGCAGGCAATCCGCCGCAGGGAGGGTGGACTATGGCTACACCTTC
TRBJ1-6,.,.,TRBV7-2,CASGTGSSYNSPLHF,TGTGCCAGCGGTACAGGGAGCTCCTATAATTCACCCCTCCACTTT
TRBJ2-3,.,.,TRBV7-8,CASSLNLRVGPDTQYF,TGTGCCAGCAGCTTAAACCTCAGGGTTGGGCCAGATACGCAGTATTTT
TRBJ2-3,TRBD2,.,TRBV5-1,CASSTTGSGRSTDTQYF,TGCGCCAGCAGCACCACTGGTAGCGGGCGGAGCACAGATACGCAGTATTTT
TRBJ2-7,TRBD1,.,TRBV5-1,CASSLGDSFYEQYF,TGCGCCAGCAGCTTGGGGGACAGCTTCTACGAGCAGTACTTC
TRBJ1-1,.,.,TRBV9,CASSVTQGTEAFF,TGTGCCAGCAGCGTGACCCAGGGGACTGAAGCTTTCTTT
TRBJ1-3,.,few,TRBV6-1,CASSEGQARNTIYF,TGTGCCAGCAGTGAAGGTCAGGCTCGAAACACCATATATTTT
TRBJ1-1,TRBD1,.,TRBV12-3/TRBV12-4,CASRGLQGTEAFF,TGTGCCAGCAGGGGATTACAGGGGACTGAAGCTTTCTTT
TRBJ1-1,.,.,TRBV28,CASRFDRINTEAFF,TGTGCCAGCAGATTCGACAGGATTAACACTGAAGCTTTCTTT
TRBJ2-1,.,.,TRBV12-3/TRBV12-4,CASSSVRHEQFF,TGTGCCAGCAGCTCCGTGAGGCATGAGCAGTTCTTC
TRBJ2-5,TRBD2,.,TRBV6-6,CASSYLERGGQETQYF,TGTGCCAGCAGTTACTTGGAGCGGGGGGGCCAAGAGACCCAGTACTTC
TRBJ1-1,.,once,TRBV3-1/TRBV3-2,CASSQGETRGEAFF,TGTGCCAGCAGCCAAGGAGAGACGAGAGGTGAAGCTTTCTTT